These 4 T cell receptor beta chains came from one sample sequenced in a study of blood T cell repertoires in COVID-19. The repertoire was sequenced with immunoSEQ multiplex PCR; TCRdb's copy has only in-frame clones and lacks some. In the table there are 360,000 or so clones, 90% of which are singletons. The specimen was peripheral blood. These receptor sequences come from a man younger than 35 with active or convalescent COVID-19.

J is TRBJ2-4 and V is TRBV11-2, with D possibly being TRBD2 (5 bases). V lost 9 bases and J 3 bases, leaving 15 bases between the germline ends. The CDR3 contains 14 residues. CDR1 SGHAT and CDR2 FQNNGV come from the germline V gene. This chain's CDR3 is CASEKLVGKNIQYF. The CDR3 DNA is TGTGCCAGTGAAAAACTAGTTGGCAAAAACATTCAGTACTTC.

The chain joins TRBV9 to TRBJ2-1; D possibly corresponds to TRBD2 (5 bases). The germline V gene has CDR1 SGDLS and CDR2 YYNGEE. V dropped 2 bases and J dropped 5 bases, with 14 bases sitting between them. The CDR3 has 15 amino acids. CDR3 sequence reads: CASSVRENNNNEQFF. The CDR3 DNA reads TGTGCCAGCAGCGTCCGGGAAAATAATAACAATGAGCAGTTCTTC.

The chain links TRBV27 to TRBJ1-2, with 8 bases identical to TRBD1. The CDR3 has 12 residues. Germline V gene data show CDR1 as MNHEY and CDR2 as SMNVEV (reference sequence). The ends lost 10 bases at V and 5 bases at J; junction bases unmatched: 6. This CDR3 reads CATSRTGYGYTF. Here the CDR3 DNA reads TGTGCCACCTCCCGGACAGGGTATGGCTACACCTTC.

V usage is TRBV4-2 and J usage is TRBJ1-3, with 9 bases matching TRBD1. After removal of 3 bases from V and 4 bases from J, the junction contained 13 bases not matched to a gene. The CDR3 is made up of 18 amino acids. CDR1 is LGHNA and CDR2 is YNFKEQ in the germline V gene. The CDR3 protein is CASSQNPGQGTIGNTIYF. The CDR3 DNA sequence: TGTGCCAGCAGCCAGAATCCGGGACAGGGTACTATCGGAAACACCATATATTTT.